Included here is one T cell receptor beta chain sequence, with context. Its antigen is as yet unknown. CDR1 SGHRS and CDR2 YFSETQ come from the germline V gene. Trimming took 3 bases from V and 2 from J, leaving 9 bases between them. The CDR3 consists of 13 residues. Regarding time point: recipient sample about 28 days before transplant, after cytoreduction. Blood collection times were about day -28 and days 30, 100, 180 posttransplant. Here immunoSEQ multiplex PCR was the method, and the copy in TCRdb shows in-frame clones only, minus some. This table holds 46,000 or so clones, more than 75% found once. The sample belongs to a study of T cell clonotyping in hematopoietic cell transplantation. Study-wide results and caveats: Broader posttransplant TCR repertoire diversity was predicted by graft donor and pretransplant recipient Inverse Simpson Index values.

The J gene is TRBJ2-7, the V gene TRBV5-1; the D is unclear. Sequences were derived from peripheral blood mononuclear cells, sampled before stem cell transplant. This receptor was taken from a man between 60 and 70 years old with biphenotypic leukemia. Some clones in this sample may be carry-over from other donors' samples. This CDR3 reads CASSSDGPYEQYF. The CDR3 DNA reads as TGCGCCAGCAGCTCAGACGGTCCCTACGAGCAGTACTTC. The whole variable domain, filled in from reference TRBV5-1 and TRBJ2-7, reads KAGVTQTPRYLIKTRGQQVTLSCSPISGHRSVSWYQQTPGQGLQFLFEYFSETQRNKGNFPGRFSGRQFSNSRSEMNVSTLELGDSALYLCASSSDGPYEQYFGPGTRLTVT.